Included here is one T cell receptor beta chain sequence, with context. The antigen remains undetermined. V was clipped by 3 bases and J by 1 base; unmatched bases: 1. The CDR3 covers 14 residues. The V gene's germline CDR1 is PRHDT and CDR2 FYEKMQ (reference sequence). These data are taken from a study of CD8+ T cells in alopecia areata. RNA, once extracted, was reverse transcribed into cDNA for use as the sequencing template. The method was immunoSEQ multiplex PCR; TCRdb's version includes in-frame clones alone and lacks a portion of them. The profile covers about 200,000 clones, with roughly 50% appearing a single time and over 4% taken by the ten largest. Study findings and constraints: Mouse data revealed clearer TCR sharing than patient data did, a gap possibly tied to HLA. Greater clonality was observed in lesional scalp samples, especially alopecia totalis/universalis, versus normal scalp.

Researchers picked out CD4+ and CD8+ T cells from PBMCs by sorting. Sequencing was carried out using CD8+ T cells sorted from blood. The chain couples TRBV13 to TRBJ2-5; 8 nucleotides agree with TRBD2. The clonotype was recovered from a human donor in good health. CDR3 sequence reads: CASSFSGAQETQYF. In DNA, the CDR3 is TGTGCCAGCAGCTTTAGCGGGGCCCAAGAGACCCAGTACTTC.